Listed here are 13 T cell receptor beta chains from one sample, sequenced in a study of T cells in Graves' hyperthyroidism and ophthalmopathy. Amplified TCR beta CDR3 regions derived from RNA transcripts. A first-round RT-PCR of the TCR CDR3 used the HTBI primer set. Each CDR3 protein is one row after TCRdb ran MiXCR on the multiplex PCR reads. Altogether approximately 510,000 distinct CDR3 sequences are present, approximately 48% being singletons, with the ten largest covering approximately 44%. Material: peripheral blood or thyroid tissue (not recorded which). The receptors stem from an adult woman with Graves' disease, either hyperthyroidism or ophthalmopathy (not recorded which).

This clonotype has at least ten counts. The chain couples TRBV9 to TRBJ1-5, with a possible D match to TRBD1 (6 bases). V was trimmed by 0 bases and J by 2 bases, leaving 12 bases between them. This CDR3 spans 16 amino acids. Germline-derived CDR1 and CDR2 are SGDLS and YYNGEE. The CDR3 DNA sequence: TGTGCCAGCAGCGTAGGGGGGCCGGGAGGCAATCAGCCCCAGCATTTT. Translated: CASSVGGPGGNQPQHF.

This clonotype was seen at least ten times. The J gene is TRBJ1-6, the V gene TRBV20-1, with 7 bases aligning to TRBD1. Germline CDR1 DFQATT, CDR2 SNEGSKA (reference sequence). The CDR3 spans 15 residues. Germline trimming cut 0 bases from V and 10 bases from J; bases unmatched to any gene: 9. The CDR3 here is CSARDEEGGFSPLHF. Written as DNA, the CDR3 is TGCAGTGCTAGAGATGAGGAAGGGGGCTTCTCACCCCTCCACTTT.

This clonotype was counted a few times. The chain combines TRBV5-6 with TRBJ2-2; 9 bases line up with TRBD2. The CDR3 length is 16 residues. The V and J ends lost 4 bases and 6 bases, in that order; junction bases with no gene match: 10. Germline V gene sequence: CDR1 SGHDT, CDR2 YYEEEE. The CDR3 DNA sequence: TGTGCCAGCAGCCTATCCGGACTAGCGTACCCCGGGGAGCTGTTTTTT. It codes for CASSLSGLAYPGELFF.

There are many counts of this clonotype. The CDR3 protein is CATSDLGRGLGQETQYF. The CDR3 nucleotides read TGTGCCACCAGTGATTTGGGGCGGGGGCTGGGGCAAGAGACCCAGTACTTC. The V gene is TRBV24-1, the J gene TRBJ2-5; perhaps TRBD2 as D (7 bases). Looked up from germline, CDR1 is KGHDR and CDR2 is SFDVKD. V lost 0 bases to trimming and J lost 2 bases, with 15 bases between them. The CDR3 spans 17 residues.

This clonotype has a count of ten or more. The chain employs TRBV20-1 and TRBJ2-3; 7 bases fit TRBD2. The germline gives CDR1 DFQATT, CDR2 SNEGSKA (reference sequence). The V gene end was trimmed by 6 bases and the J gene end by 10 bases; junction bases not matched to a gene: 10. The CDR3 spans 12 residues. CDR3 sequence (DNA): TGCAGTGCCATGGGGAGGGACCGGGCGCAGTATTTT. Translated, it gives CSAMGRDRAQYF.

The table lists this clonotype with a few counts. The chain couples TRBV29-1 to TRBJ1-1; D gene uncertain. This CDR3 region has 13 residues. The germline V gene encodes CDR1 SQVTM and CDR2 ANQGSEA. V lost 5 bases and J 0 bases, leaving 10 bases between the germline ends. This CDR3 is CSVIDLLNTEAFF. The CDR3 DNA follows: TGCAGCGTTATTGACCTGCTGAACACTGAAGCTTTCTTT.

This clonotype was seen a handful of times. This chain links TRBV28 with TRBJ2-7; 8 nucleotides align to TRBD1. V lost 7 bases to trimming and J lost 5 bases; unmatched junction nucleotides: 10. This CDR3 region has 14 residues. Germline V gives CDR1 MDHEN, CDR2 SYDVKM. The CDR3 DNA is TGTGCCAGCACCCTCTCGGACAGGGTCAACGAGCAGTACTTC. It encodes CASTLSDRVNEQYF.

This clonotype showed up many times. V and J are TRBV5-1 and TRBJ1-2; the match to TRBD1 covers 7 bases. CDR1 is SGHRS and CDR2 is YFSETQ in the germline V gene. This CDR3 region has 15 residues. Unmatched junction bases numbered 6, after V lost 0 bases and J lost 4 bases. CDR3 protein: CASSLDGQAIYGYTF. The CDR3 DNA is TGCGCCAGCAGCTTGGACGGACAGGCGATCTATGGCTACACCTTC.

CDR3 sequence reads: CSVLAGTLYEQYF. The CDR3 region has the DNA TGCAGCGTGCTAGCCGGGACCCTCTACGAGCAGTACTTC. This rearrangement joins TRBV29-1 to TRBJ2-7, with D perhaps assigned TRBD1 or TRBD2 (5 bases each). The CDR3 consists of 13 residues. The germline gives CDR1 SQVTM, CDR2 ANQGSEA. Trimming stripped 6 bases from V and 3 bases from J, with 15 bases between.

The chain carries TRBV6-5 and TRBJ1-5; no reliable D call. CDR3 length equals 14 residues. V was cut by 5 bases and J by 3 bases, with 11 bases left in between. CDR1 and CDR2 (germline): MNHEY, SVGAGI. Here the CDR3 DNA reads TGTGCCAGCAGTGTGACGGGGTACAATCAGCCCCAGCATTTT. Translation: CASSVTGYNQPQHF.

The table lists this clonotype with a few counts. The chain couples TRBV6-1 to TRBJ2-7; 11 nucleotides align to TRBD2. J lost 3 bases, V lost 7 bases, and 17 bases had no gene match. The CDR3 length is 18 residues. Germline lookup yields CDR1 MNHNS and CDR2 SASEGT. CDR3 nucleotides: TGTGCCAGCATCCGACCGGCGGGACTAGCGGCGGTACTCTACGAGCAGTACTTC. It codes for CASIRPAGLAAVLYEQYF.

This clonotype showed up just a few times. The chain recombines TRBV6-2 or TRBV6-3 with TRBJ2-7; perhaps D is TRBD1 or TRBD2 (5 bases each). This CDR3 contains 19 residues. Germline lookup yields CDR1 MNHEY and CDR2 SVGEGT. Trimming shortened V by 0 bases and J by 3 bases, and 24 bases separated the two germline ends. CDR3: CASSYSSVWGKMGFYEQYF. CDR3 nucleotide sequence: TGTGCCAGCAGTTACTCATCCGTCTGGGGGAAAATGGGATTCTACGAGCAGTACTTC.

In its sample, this clonotype was seen many times. The CDR3 sequence: CSARDVTGGTEAFF. The CDR3 region has the DNA TGCAGTGCTAGAGATGTCACAGGGGGCACTGAAGCTTTCTTT. The chain links TRBV20-1 to TRBJ1-1; 8 bases line up with TRBD1. The CDR3 contains 14 residues. V lost 0 bases, J lost 4 bases, and 4 bases stayed unmatched. Germline CDR1 reads DFQATT; CDR2 reads SNEGSKA (reference sequence).